Presented here are 22 T cell receptor beta chains from one specimen sequenced in a study of blood T cell repertoires in COVID-19. Sequencing was performed with immunoSEQ multiplex PCR; in TCRdb, only in-frame clones are kept and a portion is missing. Of roughly 100,000 clones in the sample, about four fifths are singletons; the top ten hold roughly two fifths. The sample taken for sequencing was peripheral blood. The receptors were sampled from a man at least 80 years old with acute or convalescent COVID-19.

V gene TRBV5-4 combines with J gene TRBJ2-2; 9 positions match TRBD1. V trimming: 0 bases; J trimming: 2 bases; junction bases outside the gene matches: 5. This CDR3 comprises 17 residues. Germline V gene sequence: CDR1 SGHNT, CDR2 YYREEE (reference sequence). The CDR3 DNA is TGTGCCAGCAGCTTGGACCCGACAGGGGGAAACACCGGGGAGCTGTTTTTT. It is translated as CASSLDPTGGNTGELFF.

This chain connects TRBV3-1 (or the pseudogene TRBV3-2) to TRBJ2-2, with TRBD2 identical over 15 bases. V gave up 4 bases and J gave up 7 bases; unmatched junction bases: 10. The CDR3 length is 18 residues. Germline assignment: CDR1 LGHDT and CDR2 YNNKEL (reference sequence). CDR3 loop: CASSPWTSGRARIGELFF. The CDR3 DNA sequence: TGTGCCAGCAGCCCTTGGACTAGCGGGAGGGCCCGGATCGGGGAGCTGTTTTTT.

The chain is built from TRBV3-1 (or the pseudogene TRBV3-2) and TRBJ2-3; D possibly corresponds to TRBD2 (5 bases). The V end lost 4 bases, the J end lost 8 bases, and 19 bases lay between the germline ends. The CDR3 contains 15 residues. The V gene's germline CDR1 is LGHDT and CDR2 YNNKEL (reference sequence). The CDR3 loop reads CASSLALTHDATQYF. In DNA, the CDR3 is TGTGCCAGCAGCCTAGCGCTTACACATGACGCTACGCAGTATTTT.

The chain has TRBV12-3 or TRBV12-4 and TRBJ2-7, with D uncertain. Between the trimmed V and J ends, which lost 3 bases and 0 bases, there was a span of 6 bases. CDR3 size: 13 residues. The CDR3 sequence: CASSFGASYEQYF. Here the CDR3 DNA reads TGTGCCAGCAGTTTCGGTGCCTCCTACGAGCAGTACTTC.

This chain joins TRBV29-1 and TRBJ1-1; D not certain. Trimming cost V 7 bases and J 0 bases, with 15 bases left between them. From germline, CDR1 is SQVTM and CDR2 ANQGSEA. The CDR3 loop spans 14 amino acids. Here the CDR3 reads CSAGEGTLNTEAFF. The CDR3 coding sequence is TGCAGCGCCGGAGAGGGCACCTTGAACACTGAAGCTTTCTTT.

The V gene is TRBV28, the J gene TRBJ2-6; weak D call: TRBD2 (5 bases). The CDR3 consists of 18 residues. V was shortened by 6 bases and J by 1 base, with 19 bases between the two germline ends. The germline V gene encodes CDR1 MDHEN and CDR2 SYDVKM. The DNA for the CDR3 is TGTGCCAGCAGCCAGCAAGAGGGATTGAGGTCTGGGGCCAACGTCCTGACTTTC. This codes for CASSQQEGLRSGANVLTF.

For the CDR3, the DNA is TGTGCCAGCAGTCCCACAGGGAGTTGGACTGGGGCCAACGTCCTGACTTTC. Translated: CASSPTGSWTGANVLTF. The rearrangement uses TRBV2 and TRBJ2-6, with D possibly TRBD1 on 6 matching bases. This CDR3 contains 17 residues. Trimming stripped 5 bases from V and 2 bases from J, with 16 bases between. The germline V gene encodes CDR1 SNHLY and CDR2 FYNNEI.

This clone was found once. V and J are TRBV14 and TRBJ2-3; 8 bases agree with TRBD2. CDR1 SGHDN and CDR2 FVKESK come from the germline V gene. The CDR3 loop spans 16 amino acids. V gave up 4 bases and J gave up 2 bases; unmatched junction bases: 8. CDR3 in amino acids: CASSPLLAAFTDTQYF. CDR3 in DNA: TGTGCCAGCAGCCCACTACTAGCGGCTTTCACAGATACGCAGTATTTT.

The CDR3 nucleotides read TGTGCCAGCAGCCGCGGCGGACAGTCCTCCTACGAGCAGTACTTC. Amino acid sequence: CASSRGGQSSYEQYF. The V call is TRBV28, the J call TRBJ2-7; D perhaps matches TRBD1 (6 bases). With 6 bases removed from V and 0 bases from J, the gap between germline ends came to 15 bases. The CDR3 totals 15 residues. The germline V gene encodes CDR1 MDHEN and CDR2 SYDVKM.

The chain's CDR3 is CASSIDRGQAREQFF. CDR3 nucleotides: TGTGCCAGTAGTATAGATCGGGGTCAAGCGCGGGAGCAGTTCTTC. The chain employs TRBV19 and TRBJ2-1, with D maybe TRBD2 (5 bases). The V end lost 0 bases, the J end lost 10 bases, and 16 bases lay between the germline ends. The CDR3 totals 15 residues. Germline CDR1 reads LNHDA; CDR2 reads SQIVND (reference sequence).

This clone came up once. The rearrangement joins TRBV6-6 to TRBJ2-2, with D possibly matching TRBD2 (6 bases). This CDR3 comprises 15 residues. Trimming removed 5 bases from V and 0 bases from J, with 10 bases in between. CDR1 is MNHNY, CDR2 SVGAGI, per germline (reference sequence). The CDR3 sequence: CASSPGTPNTGELFF. The CDR3 DNA is TGTGCCAGCAGTCCCGGGACTCCGAACACCGGGGAGCTGTTTTTT.

The chain recombines TRBV7-6 with TRBJ2-7; tentatively, D is TRBD1 (6 bases). Germline assignment: CDR1 SGHVS and CDR2 FNYEAQ. There are 16 residues in the CDR3. Trimming cost V 3 bases and J 4 bases, with 19 bases left between them. CDR3 protein: CASSLMTVAGVYEQYF. The DNA for the CDR3 is TGTGCCAGCAGCTTGATGACAGTGGCAGGGGTGTACGAGCAGTACTTC.

The chain is built from TRBV6-5 and TRBJ1-2, with a weak D call TRBD1 (5 bases). V lost 5 bases, J lost 2 bases, and 12 bases lay in between. Germline lookup yields CDR1 MNHEY and CDR2 SVGAGI. This CDR3 is 14 amino acids long. This CDR3 is CASSTFRGNYGYTF. CDR3 sequence (DNA): TGTGCCAGCAGTACTTTTAGGGGAAACTATGGCTACACCTTC.

The CDR3 sequence: CAWSATSGYEQFF. In DNA form, the CDR3 reads TGTGCCTGGAGCGCGACTAGCGGATATGAGCAGTTCTTC. This rearrangement joins TRBV30 to TRBJ2-1; the match to TRBD2 covers 9 bases. CDR1 and CDR2 from the germline V gene are GTSNPN and SVGIG (reference sequence). After removal of 3 bases from V and 8 bases from J, the junction contained 5 bases not matched to a gene. The CDR3 contains 13 residues.

The chain couples TRBV7-3 to TRBJ1-1; D possibly corresponds to TRBD1 (6 bases). Trimming stripped 5 bases from V and 3 bases from J, with 16 bases between. The CDR3 has 15 amino acids. Germline V lookup: CDR1 SGHTA, CDR2 FQGTGA. The CDR3 spells CASSPGAARDTEAFF. DNA of the CDR3: TGTGCCAGCAGCCCAGGGGCTGCTCGGGACACTGAAGCTTTCTTT.

The chain recombines TRBV6-6 with TRBJ2-1, with D possibly matching TRBD2 (5 bases). The CDR3 consists of 16 residues. Germline lookup yields CDR1 MNHNY and CDR2 SVGAGI (reference sequence). V dropped 5 bases and J dropped 0 bases, with 14 bases sitting between them. As DNA, the CDR3 is TGTGCCAGCAGTCGGATTAGCGTTTCCTCCTACAATGAGCAGTTCTTC. Translation: CASSRISVSSYNEQFF.

This clone has more than one count but fewer than ten. CDR3 amino acids: CASGWTTGVTEAFF. The CDR3 DNA sequence: TGTGCTAGTGGTTGGACGACAGGGGTCACTGAAGCTTTCTTT. The chain recombines TRBV12-5 with TRBJ1-1; TRBD1 aligns across 8 bases. The CDR3 loop spans 14 amino acids. The germline V gene encodes CDR1 LGHNT and CDR2 FRNRAP. V shed 4 bases, J shed 4 bases, and the junction held 5 bases outside the gene matches.

This chain uses TRBV12-3 or TRBV12-4 with TRBJ1-6; no definite D call. This CDR3 comprises 13 residues. V lost 6 bases to trimming and J lost 8 bases, with 11 bases between them. CDR3 DNA: TGTGCCAGCAGCCAATTCAGATATTCACCCCTCCACTTT. Translation: CASSQFRYSPLHF.

The chain links TRBV27 to TRBJ1-3; the match to TRBD1 covers 8 bases. The CDR3 is 14 amino acids. The V gene end was trimmed by 9 bases and the J gene end by 2 bases; junction bases not matched to a gene: 6. In germline, CDR1 is MNHEY, CDR2 SMNVEV (reference sequence). The CDR3 bases are TGTGCCAGAGGACAGGGCTACACTGGAAACACCATATATTTT. Translation: CARGQGYTGNTIYF.

The chain carries TRBV28 and TRBJ2-3; 12 nucleotides line up with TRBD2. Germline CDR1 is MDHEN and CDR2 is SYDVKM. CDR3 size: 15 residues. The J segment lost 0 bases and the V segment lost 11 bases, leaving 6 bases of the junction unmatched. CDR3: CAGRGTSGSTDTQYF. CDR3 bases: TGTGCCGGACGAGGGACTAGCGGGAGCACAGATACGCAGTATTTT. Full variable domain (rest looked up from reference TRBV28 and TRBJ2-3): DVKVTQSSRYLVKRTGEKVFLECVQDMDHENMFWYRQDPGLGLRLIYFSYDVKMKEKGDIPEGYSVSREKKERFSLILESASTNQTSMYLCAGRGTSGSTDTQYFGPGTRLTVL.

This chain joins TRBV28 and TRBJ2-3, with TRBD2 matching 8 bases. With V trimmed by 6 bases and J by 7 bases, 9 bases remained unmatched. Germline V lookup: CDR1 MDHEN, CDR2 SYDVKM. This CDR3 region has 14 residues. As DNA, the CDR3 is TGTGCCAGCAGGAACGGACTAGCTAAGAATACGCAGTATTTT. Its protein product is CASRNGLAKNTQYF.

This chain links TRBV11-3 with TRBJ2-3; a possible D gene is TRBD2 (5 bases). Trimming took off 0 bases at V and 9 bases at J, with 10 bases between the two ends. CDR1 SGHNT and CDR2 YENEEA come from the germline V gene. This CDR3 is built from 13 residues. CDR3 in DNA: TGTGCCAGCAGCTTAGATCTAGCATCCACGCAGTATTTT. This codes for CASSLDLASTQYF.